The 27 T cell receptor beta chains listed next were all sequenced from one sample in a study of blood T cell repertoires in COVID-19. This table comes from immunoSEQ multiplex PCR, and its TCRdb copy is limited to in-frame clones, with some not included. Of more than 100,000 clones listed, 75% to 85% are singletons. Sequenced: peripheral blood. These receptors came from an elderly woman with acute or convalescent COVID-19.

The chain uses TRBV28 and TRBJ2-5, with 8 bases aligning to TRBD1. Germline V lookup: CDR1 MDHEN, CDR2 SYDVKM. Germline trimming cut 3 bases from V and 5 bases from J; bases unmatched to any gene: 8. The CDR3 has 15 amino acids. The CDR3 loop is CASSFRQGAWETQYF. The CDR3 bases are TGTGCCAGCAGTTTCCGGCAGGGGGCTTGGGAGACCCAGTACTTC.

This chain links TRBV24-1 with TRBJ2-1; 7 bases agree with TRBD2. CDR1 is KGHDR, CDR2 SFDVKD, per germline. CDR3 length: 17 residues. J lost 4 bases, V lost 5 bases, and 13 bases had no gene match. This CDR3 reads CATSGGSGAHGYNEQFF. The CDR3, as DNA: TGTGCCACCAGTGGTGGGAGCGGGGCCCACGGATACAATGAGCAGTTCTTC.

The CDR3 coding sequence is TGCGCCAGCAGCCCAGGGACTAGGGGGAGGCAAGAGACCCAGTACTTC. Its protein is CASSPGTRGRQETQYF. The chain recombines TRBV5-1 with TRBJ2-5; 8 bases agree with TRBD2. Per germline, CDR1 SGHRS and CDR2 YFSETQ. After removal of 4 bases from V and 2 bases from J, the junction contained 10 bases not matched to a gene. The CDR3 totals 16 residues. Filled out from reference TRBV5-1 and TRBJ2-5, the complete variable domain reads KAGVTQTPRYLIKTRGQQVTLSCSPISGHRSVSWYQQTPGQGLQFLFEYFSETQRNKGNFPGRFSGRQFSNSRSEMNVSTLELGDSALYLCASSPGTRGRQETQYFGPGTRLLVL.

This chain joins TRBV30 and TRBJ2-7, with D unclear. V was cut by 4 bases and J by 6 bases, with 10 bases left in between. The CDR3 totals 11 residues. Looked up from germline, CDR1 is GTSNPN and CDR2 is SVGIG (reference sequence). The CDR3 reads CAWTAGGEQYF. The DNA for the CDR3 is TGTGCCTGGACGGCCGGCGGCGAGCAGTACTTC.

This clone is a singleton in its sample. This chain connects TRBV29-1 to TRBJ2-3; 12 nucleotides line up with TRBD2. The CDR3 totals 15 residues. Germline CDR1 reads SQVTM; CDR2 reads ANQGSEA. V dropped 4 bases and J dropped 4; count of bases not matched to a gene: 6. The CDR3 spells CSVGLAGVGPDTQYF. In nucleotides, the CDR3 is TGCAGCGTTGGACTAGCGGGAGTAGGCCCAGATACGCAGTATTTT.

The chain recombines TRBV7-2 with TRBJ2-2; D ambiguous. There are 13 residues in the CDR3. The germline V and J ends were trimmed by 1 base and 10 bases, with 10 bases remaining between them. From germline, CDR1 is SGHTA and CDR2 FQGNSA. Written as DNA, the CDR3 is TGTGCCAGCAGCTTAGTTACTACGAAGGAGCTGTTTTTT. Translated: CASSLVTTKELFF. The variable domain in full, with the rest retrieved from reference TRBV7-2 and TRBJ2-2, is GAGVSQSPSNKVTEKGKDVELRCDPISGHTALYWYRQSLGQGLEFLIYFQGNSAPDKSGLPSDRFSAERTGGSVSTLTIQRTQQEDSAVYLCASSLVTTKELFFGEGSRLTVL.

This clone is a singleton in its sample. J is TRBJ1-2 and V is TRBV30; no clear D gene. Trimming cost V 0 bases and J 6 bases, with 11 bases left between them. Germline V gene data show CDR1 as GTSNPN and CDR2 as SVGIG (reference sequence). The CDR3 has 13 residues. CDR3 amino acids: CAWSVRGGDGYTF. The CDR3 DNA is TGTGCCTGGAGTGTGAGAGGAGGCGATGGCTACACCTTC.

In DNA form, the CDR3 reads TGTGCCAGCAGTGACAGGGGGGACTATGGCTACACCTTC. Its translation: CASSDRGDYGYTF. V gene TRBV2 combines with J gene TRBJ1-2, with 7 bases fitting TRBD1. Trimming at V came to 3 bases and at J to 3 bases, leaving 1 base not matched to a gene. Germline V CDR1 and CDR2: SNHLY, FYNNEI. This CDR3 region has 13 residues.

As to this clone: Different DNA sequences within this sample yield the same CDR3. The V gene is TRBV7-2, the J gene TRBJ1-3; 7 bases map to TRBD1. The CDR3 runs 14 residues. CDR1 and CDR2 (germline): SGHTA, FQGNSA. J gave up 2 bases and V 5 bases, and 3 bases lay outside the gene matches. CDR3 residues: CASSLDRAGNTIYF. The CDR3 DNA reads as TGTGCCAGCAGCCTCGACAGGGCTGGAAACACCATATATTTT.

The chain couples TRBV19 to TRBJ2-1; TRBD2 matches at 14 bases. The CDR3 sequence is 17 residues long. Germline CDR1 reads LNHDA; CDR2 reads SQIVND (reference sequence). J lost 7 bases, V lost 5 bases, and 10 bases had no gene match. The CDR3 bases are TGTGCCAGTAGTCCGGGACTAGCGGGGGTCAATAGGAATGAGCAGTTCTTC. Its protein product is CASSPGLAGVNRNEQFF.

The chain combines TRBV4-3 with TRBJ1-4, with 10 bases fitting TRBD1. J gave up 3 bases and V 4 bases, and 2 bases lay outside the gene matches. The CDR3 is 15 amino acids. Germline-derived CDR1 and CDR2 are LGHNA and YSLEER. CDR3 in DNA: TGCGCCAGCAGCCTCGGACAGGGGGCTAATGAAAAACTGTTTTTT. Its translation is CASSLGQGANEKLFF.

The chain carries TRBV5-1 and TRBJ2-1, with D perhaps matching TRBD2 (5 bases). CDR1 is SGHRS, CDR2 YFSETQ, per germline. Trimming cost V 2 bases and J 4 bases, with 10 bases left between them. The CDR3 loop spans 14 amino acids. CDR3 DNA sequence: TGCGCCAGCAGCTTCTCGGGGTTATACAATGAGCAGTTCTTC. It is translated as CASSFSGLYNEQFF.

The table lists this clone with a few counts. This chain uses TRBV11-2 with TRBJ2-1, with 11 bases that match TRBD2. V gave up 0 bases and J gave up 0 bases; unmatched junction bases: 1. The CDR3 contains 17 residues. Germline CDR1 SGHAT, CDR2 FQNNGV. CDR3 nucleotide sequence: TGTGCCAGCAGCTTAGAACTAGCGGGGGTCTCCTACAATGAGCAGTTCTTC. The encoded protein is CASSLELAGVSYNEQFF.

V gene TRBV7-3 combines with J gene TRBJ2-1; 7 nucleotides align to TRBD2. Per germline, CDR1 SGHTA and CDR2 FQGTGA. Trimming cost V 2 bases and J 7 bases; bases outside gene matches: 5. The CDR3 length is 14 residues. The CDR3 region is CASSLQRGGNEQFF. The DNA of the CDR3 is TGTGCCAGCAGCTTACAGCGGGGAGGTAATGAGCAGTTCTTC.

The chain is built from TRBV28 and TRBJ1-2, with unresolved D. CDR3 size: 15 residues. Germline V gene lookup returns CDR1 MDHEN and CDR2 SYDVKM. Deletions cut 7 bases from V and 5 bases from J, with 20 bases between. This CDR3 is CASTPRSRDIYGYTF. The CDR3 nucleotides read TGTGCCAGCACCCCAAGGTCTCGGGATATATATGGCTACACCTTC.

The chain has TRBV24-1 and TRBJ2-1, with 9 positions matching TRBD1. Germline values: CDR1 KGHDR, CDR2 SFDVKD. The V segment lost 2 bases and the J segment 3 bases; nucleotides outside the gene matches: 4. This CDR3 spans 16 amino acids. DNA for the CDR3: TGTGCCACCAGTGATTCGACAGGGGGGAACTACAATGAGCAGTTCTTC. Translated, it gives CATSDSTGGNYNEQFF.

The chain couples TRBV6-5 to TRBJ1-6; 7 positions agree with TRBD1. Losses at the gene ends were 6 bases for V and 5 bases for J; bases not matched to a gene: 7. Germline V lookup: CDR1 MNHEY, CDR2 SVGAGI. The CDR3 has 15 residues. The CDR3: CASRSTGVDNSPLHF. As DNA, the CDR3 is TGTGCCAGCAGGTCTACAGGGGTTGATAATTCACCCCTCCACTTT.

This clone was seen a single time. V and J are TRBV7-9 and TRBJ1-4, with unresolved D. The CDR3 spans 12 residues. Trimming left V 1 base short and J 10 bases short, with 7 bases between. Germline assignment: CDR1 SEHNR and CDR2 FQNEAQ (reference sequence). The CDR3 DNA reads TGTGCCAGCAGCTTAGGGAGTGGAAAACTGTTTTTT. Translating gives CASSLGSGKLFF.

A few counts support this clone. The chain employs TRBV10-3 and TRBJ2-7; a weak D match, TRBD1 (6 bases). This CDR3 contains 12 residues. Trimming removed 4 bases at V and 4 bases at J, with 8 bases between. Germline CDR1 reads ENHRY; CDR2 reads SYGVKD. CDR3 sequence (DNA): TGTGCCATCAGTGGAGACAGGTACGAGCAGTACTTC. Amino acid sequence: CAISGDRYEQYF.

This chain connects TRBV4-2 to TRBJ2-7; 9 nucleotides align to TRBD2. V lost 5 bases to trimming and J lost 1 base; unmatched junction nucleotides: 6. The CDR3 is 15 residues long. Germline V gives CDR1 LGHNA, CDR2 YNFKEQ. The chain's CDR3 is CASSKRLAASYEQYF. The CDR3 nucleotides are TGTGCCAGCAGCAAGAGACTAGCGGCATCCTACGAGCAGTACTTC.

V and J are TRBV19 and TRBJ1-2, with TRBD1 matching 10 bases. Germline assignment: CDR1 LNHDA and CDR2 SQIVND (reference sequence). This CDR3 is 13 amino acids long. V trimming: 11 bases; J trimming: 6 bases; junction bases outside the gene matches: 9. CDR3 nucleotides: TGTGCCTCCAGACAGGGGGCAACAGATGGCTACACCTTC. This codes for CASRQGATDGYTF.

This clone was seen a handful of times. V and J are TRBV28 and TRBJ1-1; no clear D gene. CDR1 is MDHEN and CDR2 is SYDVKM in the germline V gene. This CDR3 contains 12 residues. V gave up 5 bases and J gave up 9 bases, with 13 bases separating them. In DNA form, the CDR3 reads TGTGCCAGCAGTCGCCTACCTCCCCAAGCTTTCTTT. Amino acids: CASSRLPPQAFF.

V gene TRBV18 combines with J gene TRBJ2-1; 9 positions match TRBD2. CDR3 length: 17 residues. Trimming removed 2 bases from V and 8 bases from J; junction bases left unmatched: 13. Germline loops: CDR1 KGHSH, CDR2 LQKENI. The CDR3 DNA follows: TGTGCCAGCTCACCATTCCCTAGCGGGAAGACGGCGGATGAGCAGTTCTTC. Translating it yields CASSPFPSGKTADEQFF.

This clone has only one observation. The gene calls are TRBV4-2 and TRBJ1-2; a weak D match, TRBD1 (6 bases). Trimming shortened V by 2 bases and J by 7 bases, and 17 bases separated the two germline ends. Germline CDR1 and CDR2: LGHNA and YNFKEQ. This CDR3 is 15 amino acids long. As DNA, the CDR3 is TGTGCCAGCAGCCAACTTACAGGGCGAATAGGTGGCTACACCTTC. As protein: CASSQLTGRIGGYTF.

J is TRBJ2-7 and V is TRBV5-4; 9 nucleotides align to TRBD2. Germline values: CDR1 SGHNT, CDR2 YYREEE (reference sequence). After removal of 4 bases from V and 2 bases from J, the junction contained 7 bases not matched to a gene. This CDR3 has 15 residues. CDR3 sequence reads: CASSPTPSGTYEQYF. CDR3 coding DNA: TGTGCCAGCAGCCCGACGCCTAGCGGGACCTACGAGCAGTACTTC.

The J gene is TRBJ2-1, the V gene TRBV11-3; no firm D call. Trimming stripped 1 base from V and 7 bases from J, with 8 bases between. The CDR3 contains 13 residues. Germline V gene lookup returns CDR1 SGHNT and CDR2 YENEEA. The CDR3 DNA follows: TGTGCCAGCAGCTTAGGCGAGGTGAATGAGCAGTTCTTC. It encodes CASSLGEVNEQFF.

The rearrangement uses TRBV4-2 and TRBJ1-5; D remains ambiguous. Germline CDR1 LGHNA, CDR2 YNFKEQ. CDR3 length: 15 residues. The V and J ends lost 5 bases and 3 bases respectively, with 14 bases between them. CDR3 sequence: CASSYRLGLNQPQHF. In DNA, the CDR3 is TGTGCCAGCAGCTACCGTTTGGGCCTCAATCAGCCCCAGCATTTT.